This TCR beta chain derives from a study of blood T cell repertoires in COVID-19. The CDR3 has 14 residues. Losses at the gene ends were 3 bases for V and 6 bases for J; bases not matched to a gene: 7. Germline values: CDR1 MNHEY, CDR2 SVGAGI. Original data processing: Estimation of nucleated cell counts was performed using reference gene primer amplification. Assay used: immunoSEQ multiplex PCR; TCRdb lists only in-frame clones, some missing. The V and J calls and clone size are taken from that table; D and trimming were inferred from the DNA. The table has around 39,000 clones, roughly 80% seen once.

Sequenced material: peripheral blood. This receptor was obtained from an older man with active or convalescent COVID-19. The chain recombines TRBV6-5 with TRBJ1-2, with 7 nucleotides matching TRBD1. The CDR3 DNA sequence: TGTGCCAGCAGTTATGCAGGGGGAACTGATGGCTACACCTTC. Translation: CASSYAGGTDGYTF.